These T cell receptor beta chains were read from a single sample in a study of cytomegalovirus exposure and HLA in healthy donors. Sequenced by immunoSEQ multiplex PCR; TCRdb stores in-frame clones only, minus some. The sample data list about 200,000 clones. Sequences were obtained from PBMCs. The receptor set was obtained from a man aged 25 to 40 in good health and CMV-seronegative. Both conserved end residues are part of each CDR3. Each record gives: D gene, V gene, J gene, CDR3 DNA, CDR3 protein. The D gene is left open where the match is weak.

NA	TRBV9	TRBJ1-2	TGTGCCAGCAGCTCAGAGGTTGGGGCGGGAGGCTACACCTTC	CASSSEVGAGGYTF
NA	TRBV27	TRBJ2-4	TGTGCCAGCAGTCCCCGACAGAGCCTAGCCAAAAACATTCAGTACTTC	CASSPRQSLAKNIQYF
NA	TRBV29-1	TRBJ2-6	TGCAGCGTCCAGACTGGGGCCAACGTCCTGACTTTC	CSVQTGANVLTF
NA	TRBV5-1	TRBJ2-5	TGCGCCAGCAGCTCTGGACAGCTCCAAGAGACCCAGTACTTC	CASSSGQLQETQYF
TRBD2	TRBV4-3	TRBJ2-7	TGCGCCAGCAGCCAATATGGTAGCGGGGGGGCCTCCTACGAGCAGTACTTC	CASSQYGSGGASYEQYF
TRBD2	TRBV28	TRBJ2-1	TGTGCCAGCGAACCTCCCCGCGAGGGGCTAGCGGGAGGTAATGAGCAGTTCTTC	CASEPPREGLAGGNEQFF
TRBD1	TRBV10-3	TRBJ1-2	TGTGCCATCACCAGGGACAGCGTCCGTGACGGCTACACCTTC	CAITRDSVRDGYTF
TRBD2	TRBV19	TRBJ2-3	TGTGCCAGTAGGATACTAGCGGGAGCGGCAGATACGCAGTATTTT	CASRILAGAADTQYF
NA	TRBV27	TRBJ1-2	TGTGCCAGCAGTTTAAACAGGGAGAACTATGGCTACACCTTC	CASSLNRENYGYTF
TRBD1	TRBV30	TRBJ1-1	TGTGCCTGGAGTCGGGGACAGGGCGGGACTGAAGCTTTCTTT	CAWSRGQGGTEAFF
TRBD2	TRBV4-1	TRBJ2-1	TGCGCCAGCAGCCAAGAAGCGCCTCTAGCGGGGGCTTACAATGAGCAGTTCTTC	CASSQEAPLAGAYNEQFF
NA	TRBV2	TRBJ2-1	TGTGCCAGCAGTGAAATTGGTCCCACCCTCGGGGATGAGCAGTTCTTC	CASSEIGPTLGDEQFF
NA	TRBV30	TRBJ1-2	TGTGCCTGGAGTGTAACCCAGGGCCCTCTCTTC	CAWSVTQGPLF
TRBD1	TRBV6-5	TRBJ2-7	TGTGCCAGCCTAGGGCAGGGGGCCTACGAGCAGTACTTC	CASLGQGAYEQYF
NA	TRBV30	TRBJ1-5	TGTGCCCGGAGTGGCCAACAGGGAAATCAGCCCCAGCATTTT	CARSGQQGNQPQHF
NA	TRBV10-1	TRBJ1-1	TGCGCCAGCAGTGAGTCGGGGCAGGGGAACACTGAAGCTTTCTTT	CASSESGQGNTEAFF
NA	TRBV29-1	TRBJ1-1	TGCAGCGTTGCGGAGGCCCCGAACACTGAAGCTTTCTTT	CSVAEAPNTEAFF
NA	TRBV6-6	TRBJ1-1	TGTGCCAGCAGTTACTCTGTTCAAGGGACAGAAGCTTTCTTT	CASSYSVQGTEAFF
TRBD1	TRBV29-1	TRBJ2-1	TGCAGCGTTACCCGTGGACAGGGGGGGATAAATGAGCAGTTCTTC	CSVTRGQGGINEQFF